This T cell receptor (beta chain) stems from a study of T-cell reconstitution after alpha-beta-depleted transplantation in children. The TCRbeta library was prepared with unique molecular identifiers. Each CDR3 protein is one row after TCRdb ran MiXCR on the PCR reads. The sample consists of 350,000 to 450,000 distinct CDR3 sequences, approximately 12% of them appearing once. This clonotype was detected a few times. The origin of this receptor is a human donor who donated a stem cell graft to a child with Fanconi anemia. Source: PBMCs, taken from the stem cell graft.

CDR3 DNA: TGTGCCAGCAGCCTCTACGGGGGGGCCGGTGAGACCCAGTACTTC. This codes for CASSLYGGAGETQYF. The rearrangement uses TRBV4-2 and TRBJ2-5, with 8 bases matching TRBD2. After removal of 4 bases from V and 5 bases from J, the junction contained 9 bases not matched to a gene. The CDR3 is 15 amino acids. The germline CDR1 and CDR2 sequences are LGHNA and YNFKEQ.